Listed below are T cell receptor beta chains from one sample, sequenced in a study of coeliac disease. Measured with immunoSEQ multiplex PCR; TCRdb has only the in-frame clones, and not every one. Of 4,000 or so clones in the sample, about 59% were seen once. The sample consisted of lymphocytes from the gut lamina propria. The receptors shown here come from a man between 65 and 85 years old without celiac disease. The CDR3 runs from the conserved cysteine through the conserved F or W. D genes are given only for firm matches. Part of the rows lack a size; the others show once, few, many or a class for expanded clones.

size | J | D | V | DNA | CDR3
NA | TRBJ1-3 | NA | TRBV7-2 | TGTGCCAGCAGCCGACGGGGGGGAAACACCATATATTTT | CASSRRGGNTIYF
few | TRBJ2-2 | NA | TRBV5-1 | TGCGCCAGCAGCTTGGGAGGGAAACCCGGGGAGCTGTTTTTT | CASSLGGKPGELFF
few | TRBJ2-2 | NA | TRBV21-1 | TGTGCCAGCAGCGTCCGGGACAGGTTTATCGGGGAGCTGTTTTTT | CASSVRDRFIGELFF
NA | TRBJ1-6 | NA | TRBV28 | TGTGCCAGCAGTCTATTGTCTACCTATAATTCACCCCTCCACTTT | CASSLLSTYNSPLHF
NA | TRBJ2-2 | NA | TRBV28 | TGTGCCAGCACCACGACCGGGTACACCGGGGAGCTGTTTTTT | CASTTTGYTGELFF
NA | TRBJ1-1 | NA | TRBV18 | TGTGCCAGCTCACTGGTATCCGGGGGGACTGAAGCTTTCTTT | CASSLVSGGTEAFF
NA | TRBJ1-2 | NA | TRBV11-2 | TGTGCCAGCAGCCAGGACAGCTTCTATGGCTACACCTTC | CASSQDSFYGYTF
NA | TRBJ2-7 | NA | TRBV5-1 | TGCGCCAGCAGACAGGGAGGGGCGCGCGAGCAGTACTTC | CASRQGGAREQYF
NA | TRBJ1-1 | NA | TRBV29-1 | TGCAGCGTTGAGAGGGATGGGAACACTGAAGCTTTCTTT | CSVERDGNTEAFF
NA | TRBJ1-6 | NA | TRBV28 | TGTGCCAGCAGACCCCCGGGGAGCTATTCACCCCTCCACTTT | CASRPPGSYSPLHF
NA | TRBJ2-3 | TRBD2 | TRBV2 | TGTGCCAGCAATGTGGGGGGGTTGACAGATACGCAGTATTTT | CASNVGGLTDTQYF
NA | TRBJ2-7 | NA | TRBV18 | TGTGCCAGCTCACCAAGGTTTCAGGGGAGCTACGAGCAGTACTTC | CASSPRFQGSYEQYF
NA | TRBJ2-1 | TRBD1 | TRBV11-3 | TGTGCCAGCAGCTCACGGACAGGGGGCAGCTATGAGCAGTTCTTC | CASSSRTGGSYEQFF
NA | TRBJ1-2 | TRBD1 | TRBV28 | TGTGCCAGCAGAACCGGACAGGGGGCCTCCTATGGCTACACCTTC | CASRTGQGASYGYTF
NA | TRBJ2-7 | NA | TRBV2 | TGTGCCAGCAAATTGGGACAGGAGGGGGGGAGGTACGAGCAGTACTTC | CASKLGQEGGRYEQYF
NA | TRBJ2-2 | TRBD1 | TRBV7-9 | TGTGCCAGCAGCACACGGGACAGGGGGCTATCAGGGGAGCTGTTTTTT | CASSTRDRGLSGELFF
NA | TRBJ2-4 | NA | TRBV28 | TGTGCCAGCAGTTTAATTGGGGGGGCGGGGAACATTCAGTACTTC | CASSLIGGAGNIQYF
few | TRBJ2-3 | NA | TRBV4-2 | TGTGCCAGCAGCCAAGGACGGGTAGCGAGAGATACGCAGTATTTT | CASSQGRVARDTQYF
NA | TRBJ2-5 | NA | TRBV9 | TGTGCCAGCAGCTTGGGGGGGCGCGGGCAAGAGGCCCAGTACTTC | CASSLGGRGQEAQYF
NA | TRBJ2-7 | TRBD1 | TRBV5-6 | TGTGCCAGCAGCTTGTTGGGGACAGGGGTGTACGAGCAGTACTTC | CASSLLGTGVYEQYF
large | TRBJ1-3 | NA | TRBV18 | TGTGCCAGCTCACCAACCGGGATCTCTGGAAACACCATATATTTT | CASSPTGISGNTIYF
few | TRBJ1-2 | NA | TRBV10-3 | TGTGCCATCACTCAGGATCCTGACTATGGCTACACCTTC | CAITQDPDYGYTF
few | TRBJ2-2 | NA | TRBV28 | TGTGCCAGCAGTGGGGAATATAGGGGCACCGGGGAGCTGTTTTTT | CASSGEYRGTGELFF
NA | TRBJ2-3 | NA | TRBV5-8 | TGTGCCAGCACCCCCTCAGGGGCCGATACGCAGTATTTT | CASTPSGADTQYF
NA | TRBJ1-2 | TRBD1 | TRBV28 | TGTGCCAGCAGCAGACAGGGGCATGGCTACACCTTC | CASSRQGHGYTF
NA | TRBJ2-1 | NA | TRBV12-5 | TGTGCTAGTGGTTTGTTTCCAGGGAATGAGCAGTTCTTC | CASGLFPGNEQFF
NA | TRBJ2-1 | TRBD1 | TRBV5-1 | TGCGCCAGCTTCCAGGGGGCGCCTTACAATGAGCAGTTCTTC | CASFQGAPYNEQFF
few | TRBJ2-3 | TRBD2 | TRBV27 | TGTGCCAGCAGTTCAAGGGGACTAGCGGGGTTCACAGATACGCAGTATTTT | CASSSRGLAGFTDTQYF
NA | TRBJ2-7 | NA | TRBV5-1 | TGCGCCAGCAGCTTGCAGGGTCGAGACTACGAGCAGTACTTC | CASSLQGRDYEQYF
NA | TRBJ1-3 | NA | TRBV7-2 | TGTGCCAGCAGCTTAGGGGTTGCGGGGATCGGAAACACCATATATTTT | CASSLGVAGIGNTIYF
NA | TRBJ1-2 | NA | TRBV4-2 | TGTGCCAGCAGCCAAGATCGGCAGGCAATCTATGGCTACACCTTC | CASSQDRQAIYGYTF
NA | TRBJ2-6 | NA | TRBV11-2 | TGTGCCAGCAGCTTAGTCCTCGCTAGCACTGGGGCCAACGTCCTGACTTTC | CASSLVLASTGANVLTF
NA | TRBJ2-1 | TRBD2 | TRBV7-2 | TGTGCCAGCAGCACACAAGCGGGGAATTACAATGAGCAGTTCTTC | CASSTQAGNYNEQFF
NA | TRBJ2-1 | TRBD2 | TRBV19 | TGTGCCAGTAGTACACCCGGGACTAGCGGGGGCAATGAGCAGTTCTTC | CASSTPGTSGGNEQFF
once | TRBJ2-7 | TRBD1 | TRBV5-1 | TGCGCCAGCAGCCTGGACGGGACAGGGCCCTCTAACGAGCAGTACTTC | CASSLDGTGPSNEQYF
NA | TRBJ2-7 | NA | TRBV10-3 | TGTGCCATCACGACGGGGGCCTACGAGCAGTACTTC | CAITTGAYEQYF
once | TRBJ2-3 | TRBD2 | TRBV2 | TGTGCCAGCAGTCTCGGGACTAGCGGGGCACGCACAGATACGCAGTATTTT | CASSLGTSGARTDTQYF
NA | TRBJ1-2 | TRBD1 | TRBV2 | TGTGCCAGCAGGGGGGGCGGACAGGGCTATGGCTACACCTTC | CASRGGGQGYGYTF
NA | TRBJ2-2 | NA | TRBV6-1 | TGTGCCAGCAGTGGATCGGGGAACACCGGGGAGCTGTTTTTT | CASSGSGNTGELFF
NA | TRBJ1-2 | NA | TRBV7-9 | TGTGCCAGCAGCTTAAGCAGGGATGATGGCTACACCTTC | CASSLSRDDGYTF
NA | TRBJ1-6 | NA | TRBV7-9 | TGTGCCAGCAGCTTAATCCCCGGTCCACCCCTCCACTTT | CASSLIPGPPLHF
NA | TRBJ1-4 | TRBD1 | TRBV7-9 | TGTGCCAGCAGCTTCCCAATGTCGGCAGGGGGATCAACTAATGAAAAACTGTTTTTT | CASSFPMSAGGSTNEKLFF
few | TRBJ2-5 | TRBD2 | TRBV28 | TGTGCCAGCAGTTTTATTCTGGGGGGGGGAGAGACCCAGTACTTC | CASSFILGGGETQYF
few | TRBJ1-4 | NA | TRBV2 | TGTGCCAGCAGGGGCTTTAGTGTTGTGGGTGAAAAACTGTTTTTT | CASRGFSVVGEKLFF
NA | TRBJ2-2 | NA | TRBV5-4 | TGTGCCAGCAGCTCCTCGTCCCTAACGAACACCGGGGAGCTGTTTTTT | CASSSSSLTNTGELFF
few | TRBJ2-7 | TRBD2 | TRBV13 | TGTGCCAGCAGCCGACTAGCGGGGGTTTACGAGCAGTACTTC | CASSRLAGVYEQYF
few | TRBJ2-1 | NA | TRBV10-3 | TGTGCCATCAGTGAGCCTGGGCTACCCCAAGGTAGCAATGAGCAGTTCTTC | CAISEPGLPQGSNEQFF